The T cell receptor (beta chain) described here comes from a study of T cells in Graves' hyperthyroidism and ophthalmopathy. On the study more broadly: Before treatment of any kind, peripheral blood was taken at initial diagnosis.

Of note for this clonotype: Antigen: not known.

Study observations and caveats: Researchers found most expanded thyroid clonotypes above 0.001 in blood as well.

Exclusion of patients followed from uncontrolled infection, other autoimmune disease, pregnancy or lactation. Diagnoses used clinical symptoms, serum thyroxine and TRAb, thyroid ultrasound and orbital computed tomography. Amplified TCR beta CDR3 regions came from RNA transcripts. Researchers ran a first-round RT-PCR on the TCR CDR3 using the HTBI primer set. TCRdb processed the multiplex PCR reads anew with MiXCR; each CDR3 protein has one entry. The data contain around 280,000 distinct CDR3 sequences, about an eighth of them singletons. Germline values: CDR1 SGHNT, CDR2 YYREEE (reference sequence). The CDR3 is made up of 17 amino acids. After removal of 1 base from V and 5 bases from J, the junction contained 13 bases not matched to a gene.

This clonotype originated in a woman under 40 with Graves' hyperthyroidism that later progressed to Graves' ophthalmopathy. Sequenced material: blood. The V call is TRBV5-4, the J call TRBJ2-5, with TRBD2 matching over 8 bases. The CDR3 DNA follows: TGTGCCAGCAGCTTGCAAACTCTGTTAGGCGGGGGGGAGACCCAGTACTTC. Translation gives CASSLQTLLGGGETQYF.